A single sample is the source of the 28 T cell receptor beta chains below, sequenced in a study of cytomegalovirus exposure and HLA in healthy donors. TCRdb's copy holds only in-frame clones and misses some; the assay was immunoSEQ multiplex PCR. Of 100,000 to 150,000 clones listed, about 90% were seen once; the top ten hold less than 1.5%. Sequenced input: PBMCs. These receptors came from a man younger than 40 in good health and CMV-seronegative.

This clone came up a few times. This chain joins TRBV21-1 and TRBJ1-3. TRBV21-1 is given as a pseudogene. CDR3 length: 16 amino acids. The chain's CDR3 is CASSTLREASGNTIYF. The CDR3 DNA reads TGTGCCAGCAGCACTCTCCGGGAGGCCTCTGGAAACACCATATATTTT.

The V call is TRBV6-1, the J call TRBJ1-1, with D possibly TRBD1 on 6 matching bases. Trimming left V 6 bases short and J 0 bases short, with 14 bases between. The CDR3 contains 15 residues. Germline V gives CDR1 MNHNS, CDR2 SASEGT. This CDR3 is CASRPTGYMNTEAFF. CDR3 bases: TGTGCCAGCAGACCTACAGGGTACATGAACACTGAAGCTTTCTTT.

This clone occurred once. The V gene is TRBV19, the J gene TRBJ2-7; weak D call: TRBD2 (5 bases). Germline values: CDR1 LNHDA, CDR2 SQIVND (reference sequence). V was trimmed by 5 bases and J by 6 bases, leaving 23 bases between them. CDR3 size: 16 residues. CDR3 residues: CASSGQAIPLDCEQYF. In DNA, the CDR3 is TGTGCCAGTAGTGGCCAAGCGATTCCACTAGATTGCGAGCAGTACTTC.

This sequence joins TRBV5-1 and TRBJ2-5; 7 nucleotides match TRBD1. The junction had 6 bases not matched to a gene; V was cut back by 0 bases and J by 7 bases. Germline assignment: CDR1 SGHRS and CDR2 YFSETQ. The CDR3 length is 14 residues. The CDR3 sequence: CASSLGTGPMTQYF. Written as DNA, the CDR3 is TGCGCCAGCAGCTTGGGGACAGGACCAATGACCCAGTACTTC.

The CDR3 sequence is CASSQVMGAGDDEQYF. The CDR3 bases are TGCGCCAGCAGCCAAGTAATGGGTGCAGGGGACGACGAGCAGTACTTC. The chain joins TRBV4-1 to TRBJ2-7, with TRBD1 as a possible D gene (6 bases). The germline V gene has CDR1 MGHRA and CDR2 YSYEKL. Trimming left V 1 base short and J 5 bases short, with 18 bases between. The CDR3 runs 16 residues.

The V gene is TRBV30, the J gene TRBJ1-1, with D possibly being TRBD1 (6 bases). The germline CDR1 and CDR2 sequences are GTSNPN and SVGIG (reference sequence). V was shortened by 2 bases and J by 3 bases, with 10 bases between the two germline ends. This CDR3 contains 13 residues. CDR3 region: CAWSRGLDTEAFF. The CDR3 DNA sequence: TGTGCCTGGAGTAGGGGGTTGGACACTGAAGCTTTCTTT.

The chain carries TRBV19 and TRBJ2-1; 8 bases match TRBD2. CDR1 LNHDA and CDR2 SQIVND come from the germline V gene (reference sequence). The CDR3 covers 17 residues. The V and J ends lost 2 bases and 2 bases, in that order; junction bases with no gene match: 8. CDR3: CASSITSGRMTYNEQFF. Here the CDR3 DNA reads TGTGCCAGTAGTATAACTAGCGGACGGATGACCTACAATGAGCAGTTCTTC.

This CDR3 is CSVEGGSGNQPQHF. In nucleotides, the CDR3 is TGCAGCGTTGAAGGAGGTTCGGGCAATCAGCCCCAGCATTTT. The J gene is TRBJ1-5, the V gene TRBV29-1, with D unresolved. V was shortened by 1 base and J by 2 bases, with 9 bases between the two germline ends. The CDR3 loop spans 14 amino acids. In germline, CDR1 is SQVTM, CDR2 ANQGSEA.

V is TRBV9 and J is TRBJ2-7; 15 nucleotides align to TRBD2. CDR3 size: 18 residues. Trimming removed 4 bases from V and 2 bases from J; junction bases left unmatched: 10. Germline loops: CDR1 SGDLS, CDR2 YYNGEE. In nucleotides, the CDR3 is TGTGCCAGCAGCTCAGTCCCGGGACTAGCGGGAGGACCCTACGAGCAGTACTTC. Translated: CASSSVPGLAGGPYEQYF.

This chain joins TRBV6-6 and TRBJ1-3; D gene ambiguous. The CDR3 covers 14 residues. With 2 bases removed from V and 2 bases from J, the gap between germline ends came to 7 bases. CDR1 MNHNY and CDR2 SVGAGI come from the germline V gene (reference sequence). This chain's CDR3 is CASSYETTGNTIYF. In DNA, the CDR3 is TGTGCCAGCAGTTACGAGACTACTGGAAACACCATATATTTT.

CDR3 residues: CSVDLGQGGRDGYTF. The CDR3 DNA reads as TGCAGCGTTGACTTAGGACAGGGAGGAAGGGATGGCTACACCTTC. The V gene is TRBV29-1, the J gene TRBJ1-2; the match to TRBD1 covers 8 bases. The CDR3 contains 15 residues. CDR1 and CDR2 (germline): SQVTM, ANQGSEA. V trimming: 3 bases; J trimming: 6 bases; junction bases outside the gene matches: 12.

CDR3: CASSSIDRGYYGYTF. Written as DNA, the CDR3 is TGTGCCAGCAGTTCCATCGACAGGGGCTACTATGGCTACACCTTC. The chain is built from TRBV6-5 and TRBJ1-2; TRBD1 aligns across 8 bases. J lost 3 bases, V lost 4 bases, and 7 bases had no gene match. The CDR3 consists of 15 residues. CDR1 is MNHEY, CDR2 SVGAGI, per germline.

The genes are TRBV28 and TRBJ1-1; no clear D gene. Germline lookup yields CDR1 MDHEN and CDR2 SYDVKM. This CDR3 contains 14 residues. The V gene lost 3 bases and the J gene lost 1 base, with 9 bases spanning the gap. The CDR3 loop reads CASSFGAGNTEAFF. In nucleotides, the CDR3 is TGTGCCAGCAGTTTTGGTGCGGGGAACACTGAAGCTTTCTTT.

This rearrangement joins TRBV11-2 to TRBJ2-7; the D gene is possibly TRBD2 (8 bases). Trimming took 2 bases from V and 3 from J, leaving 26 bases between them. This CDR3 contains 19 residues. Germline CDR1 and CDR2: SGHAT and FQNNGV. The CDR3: CASSLRSGDSTPKHYEQYF. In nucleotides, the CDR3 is TGTGCCAGCAGCTTACGTAGCGGGGACAGCACACCCAAACACTACGAGCAGTACTTC.

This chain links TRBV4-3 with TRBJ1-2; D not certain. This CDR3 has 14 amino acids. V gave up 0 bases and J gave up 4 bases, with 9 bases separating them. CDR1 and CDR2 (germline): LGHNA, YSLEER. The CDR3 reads CASSQDFRSYGYTF. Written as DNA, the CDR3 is TGCGCCAGCAGCCAAGATTTCCGGTCCTATGGCTACACCTTC.

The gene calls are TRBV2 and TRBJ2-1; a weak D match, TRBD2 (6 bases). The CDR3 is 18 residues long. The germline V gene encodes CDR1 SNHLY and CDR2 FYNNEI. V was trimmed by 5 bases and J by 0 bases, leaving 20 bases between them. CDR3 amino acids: CASSPDSLAEGSYNEQFF. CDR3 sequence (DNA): TGTGCCAGCAGTCCGGATTCTTTAGCGGAGGGCTCCTACAATGAGCAGTTCTTC. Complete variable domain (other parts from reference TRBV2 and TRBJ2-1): EPEVTQTPSHQVTQMGQEVILRCVPISNHLYFYWYRQILGQKVEFLVSFYNNEISEKSEIFDDQFSVERPDGSNFTLKIRSTKLEDSAMYFCASSPDSLAEGSYNEQFFGPGTRLTVL.

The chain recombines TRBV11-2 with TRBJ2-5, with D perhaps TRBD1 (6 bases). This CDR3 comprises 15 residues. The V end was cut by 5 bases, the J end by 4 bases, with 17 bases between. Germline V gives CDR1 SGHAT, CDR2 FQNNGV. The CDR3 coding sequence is TGTGCCAGCAGCCCACCCTGGGACACCGGAGAGACCCAGTACTTC. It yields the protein CASSPPWDTGETQYF.

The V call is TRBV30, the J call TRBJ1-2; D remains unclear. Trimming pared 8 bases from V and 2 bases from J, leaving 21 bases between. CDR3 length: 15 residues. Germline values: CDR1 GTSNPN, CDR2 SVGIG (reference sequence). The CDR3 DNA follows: TGTGCCCCCCCCCGGCCCACAGCTTTCAACTATGGCTACACCTTC. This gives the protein CAPPRPTAFNYGYTF.

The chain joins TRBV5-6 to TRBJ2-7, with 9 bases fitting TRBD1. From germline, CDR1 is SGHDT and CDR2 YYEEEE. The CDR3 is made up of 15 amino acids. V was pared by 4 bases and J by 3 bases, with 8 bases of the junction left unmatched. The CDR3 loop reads CASSPGTGSFYEQYF. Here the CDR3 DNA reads TGTGCCAGCAGCCCCGGGACAGGGTCATTCTACGAGCAGTACTTC.

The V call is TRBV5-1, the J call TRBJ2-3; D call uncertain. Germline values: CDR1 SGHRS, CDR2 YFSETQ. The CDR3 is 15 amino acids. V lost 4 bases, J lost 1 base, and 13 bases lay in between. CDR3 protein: CASSRPSRGTDTQYF. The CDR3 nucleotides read TGCGCCAGCAGCCGGCCGAGTCGGGGCACAGATACGCAGTATTTT.

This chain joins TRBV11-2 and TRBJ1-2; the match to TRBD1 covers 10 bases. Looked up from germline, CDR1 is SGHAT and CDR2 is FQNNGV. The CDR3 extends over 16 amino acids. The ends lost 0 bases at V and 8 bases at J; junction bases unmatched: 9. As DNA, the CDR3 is TGTGCCAGCAGCTTAGATCTAGCCGGGACAGGGGACGGCTACACCTTC. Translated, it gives CASSLDLAGTGDGYTF.

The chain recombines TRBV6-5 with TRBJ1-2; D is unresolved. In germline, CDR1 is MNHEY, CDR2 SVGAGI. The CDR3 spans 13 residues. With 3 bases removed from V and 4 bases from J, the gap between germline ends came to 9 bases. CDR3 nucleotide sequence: TGTGCCAGCAGTTATGATACAGCCTATGGCTACACCTTC. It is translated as CASSYDTAYGYTF.

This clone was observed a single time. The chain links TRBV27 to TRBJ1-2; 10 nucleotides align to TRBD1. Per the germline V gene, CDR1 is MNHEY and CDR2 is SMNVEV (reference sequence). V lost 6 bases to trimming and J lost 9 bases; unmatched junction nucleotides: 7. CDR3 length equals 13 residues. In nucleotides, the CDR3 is TGTGCCAGCAGGATTATGGGACAGGGGAGCTACACCTTC. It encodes CASRIMGQGSYTF.

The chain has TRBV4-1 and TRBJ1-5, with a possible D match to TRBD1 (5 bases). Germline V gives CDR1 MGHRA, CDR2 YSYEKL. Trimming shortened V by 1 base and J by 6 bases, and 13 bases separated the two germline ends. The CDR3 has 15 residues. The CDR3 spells CASSQGQGDGQPQHF. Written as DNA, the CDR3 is TGCGCCAGCAGCCAAGGTCAGGGCGACGGTCAGCCCCAGCATTTT.

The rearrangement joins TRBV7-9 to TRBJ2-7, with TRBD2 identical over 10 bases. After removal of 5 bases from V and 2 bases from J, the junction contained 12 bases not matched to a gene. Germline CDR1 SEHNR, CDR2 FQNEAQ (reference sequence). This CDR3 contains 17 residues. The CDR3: CASSQERGLAETYEQYF. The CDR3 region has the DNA TGTGCCAGCAGCCAAGAAAGAGGACTAGCGGAAACCTACGAGCAGTACTTC.

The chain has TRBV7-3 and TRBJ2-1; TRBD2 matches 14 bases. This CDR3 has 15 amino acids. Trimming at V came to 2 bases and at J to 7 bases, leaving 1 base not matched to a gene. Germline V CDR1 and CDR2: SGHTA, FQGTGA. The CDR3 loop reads CASSLGTSGRNEQFF. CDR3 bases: TGTGCCAGCAGCTTAGGGACTAGCGGGAGAAATGAGCAGTTCTTC.

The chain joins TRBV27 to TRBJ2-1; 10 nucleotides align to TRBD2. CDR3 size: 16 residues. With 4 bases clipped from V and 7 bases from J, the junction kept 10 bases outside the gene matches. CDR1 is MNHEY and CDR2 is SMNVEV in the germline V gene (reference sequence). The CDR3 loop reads CASSSLAGVMWNEQFF. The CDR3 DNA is TGTGCCAGCAGTTCCCTAGCGGGAGTTATGTGGAATGAGCAGTTCTTC.

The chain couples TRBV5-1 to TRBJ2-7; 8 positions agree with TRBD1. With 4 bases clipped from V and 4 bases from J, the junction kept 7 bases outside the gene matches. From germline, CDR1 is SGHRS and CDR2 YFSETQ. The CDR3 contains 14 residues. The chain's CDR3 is CASSPGDRLYEQYF. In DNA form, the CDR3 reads TGCGCCAGCAGCCCGGGGGACAGGTTATACGAGCAGTACTTC.